These 31 T cell receptor beta chains were sequenced from one sample in a study of OX40 agonist ivuxolimab in advanced cancers. Only in-frame clones appear in the TCRdb table, and some are missing; sequencing was by immunoSEQ multiplex PCR. The sample holds roughly 80,000 clones; around 86% are singletons and the top ten take approximately 0.3%. This material consisted of CD4+ or CD8+ T cells sorted from blood, taken in a trial of the OX40 agonist ivuxolimab. The receptors were gathered from an adult with an advanced solid tumor such as melanoma, head and neck, liver or kidney cancer.

This clone has only one observation. The CDR3 DNA reads as TGTGCCAGCAGCCCCGGGAGCCCGAACACCGGGGAGCTGTTTTTT. Protein product: CASSPGSPNTGELFF. The rearrangement joins TRBV5-4 to TRBJ2-2; TRBD2 might be the D (6 bases). Germline V gene lookup returns CDR1 SGHNT and CDR2 YYREEE (reference sequence). The CDR3 covers 15 residues. The V gene lost 4 bases and the J gene lost 0 bases, with 10 bases spanning the gap.

The chain joins TRBV11-2 to TRBJ2-5; D possibly corresponds to TRBD2 (5 bases). The J call may be in error: the DNA end matches TRBJ2-7 better. The CDR3 contains 14 residues. Germline V gene sequence: CDR1 SGHAT, CDR2 FQNNGV. CDR3 residues: CASSLTTGRYEQYF. For the CDR3, the DNA is TGTGCCAGCAGCTTAACAACGGGGAGATACGAGCAGTACTTC.

The V call is TRBV7-2, the J call TRBJ1-5; unclear D gene. V shed 1 base and J shed 0 bases, with 4 bases lying between them. The CDR3 length is 14 residues. Germline assignment: CDR1 SGHTA and CDR2 FQGNSA. Here the CDR3 DNA reads TGTGCCAGCAGCTTAGTACGTAGCAATCAGCCCCAGCATTTT. Amino acid sequence: CASSLVRSNQPQHF.

Details on this clone: Other DNA sequences in the sample encode the same CDR3. The DNA for the CDR3 is TGCGCCAGCAGCTTGAATACCGGGGAGCTGTTTTTT. Translating gives CASSLNTGELFF. The chain is built from TRBV5-1 and TRBJ2-2; no reliable D call. The germline V and J ends were trimmed by 1 base and 5 bases, with 3 bases remaining between them. In germline, CDR1 is SGHRS, CDR2 YFSETQ. This CDR3 has 12 amino acids. Supplemented by reference TRBV5-1 and TRBJ2-2, the full variable domain reads KAGVTQTPRYLIKTRGQQVTLSCSPISGHRSVSWYQQTPGQGLQFLFEYFSETQRNKGNFPGRFSGRQFSNSRSEMNVSTLELGDSALYLCASSLNTGELFFGEGSRLTVL.

Here the CDR3 DNA reads TGTGCCAGCAGCCAACAGACAGGGTCGAACACCGGGGAGCTGTTTTTT. This encodes CASSQQTGSNTGELFF. V usage is TRBV4-2 and J usage is TRBJ2-2; 7 bases fit TRBD1. CDR1 LGHNA and CDR2 YNFKEQ come from the germline V gene. The CDR3 contains 16 residues. With V trimmed by 2 bases and J by 0 bases, 3 bases remained unmatched.

The rearrangement uses TRBV5-1 and TRBJ2-3, with TRBD1 matching over 9 bases. Germline V gene lookup returns CDR1 SGHRS and CDR2 YFSETQ. The V segment lost 3 bases and the J segment 3 bases; nucleotides outside the gene matches: 8. CDR3 length: 16 residues. The CDR3 DNA follows: TGCGCCAGCAGCTCACGGGGACAGGGTCAGACAGATACGCAGTATTTT. Translated: CASSSRGQGQTDTQYF.

The rearrangement links TRBV6-1 to TRBJ2-2, with D unclear. Trimming took off 1 base at V and 5 bases at J, with 11 bases between the two ends. The germline gives CDR1 MNHNS, CDR2 SASEGT. The CDR3 sequence is 15 residues long. Written as DNA, the CDR3 is TGTGCCAGCAGTGAAGTGTTTGTGGTGACCGGGGAGCTGTTTTTT. Amino acids: CASSEVFVVTGELFF.

This clone was seen just once. The CDR3: CASSYPQETQYF. CDR3 coding DNA: TGTGCCAGCAGTTACCCTCAAGAGACCCAGTACTTC. The rearrangement joins TRBV6-6 to TRBJ2-5; D not resolved. Germline CDR1 MNHNY, CDR2 SVGAGI (reference sequence). CDR3 length equals 12 residues. Trimming left V 2 bases short and J 2 bases short, with 3 bases between.

J is TRBJ2-5 and V is TRBV29-1; unclear D gene. The CDR3 consists of 12 residues. CDR1 and CDR2 (germline): SQVTM, ANQGSEA. The V and J ends lost 3 bases and 2 bases respectively, with 7 bases between them. This CDR3 is CSVEAFQETQYF. The CDR3 bases are TGCAGCGTTGAGGCGTTTCAAGAGACCCAGTACTTC.

The genes are TRBV7-2 and TRBJ2-1; D is possibly TRBD2 (6 bases). CDR1 and CDR2 from the germline V gene are SGHTA and FQGNSA. The CDR3 is made up of 14 amino acids. V lost 6 bases to trimming and J lost 5 bases, with 14 bases between them. The CDR3 reads CASSREFSNNEQFF. The CDR3 DNA follows: TGTGCCAGCAGTCGGGAGTTTTCAAACAATGAGCAGTTCTTC.

This clone showed up just once. The chain is built from TRBV5-1 and TRBJ1-5; 9 nucleotides line up with TRBD1. V gave up 4 bases and J gave up 2 bases; unmatched junction bases: 4. The CDR3 is 15 amino acids. The germline V gene has CDR1 SGHRS and CDR2 YFSETQ. In nucleotides, the CDR3 is TGCGCCAGCAGCCGGACAGGGGATGGCAATCAGCCCCAGCATTTT. Its translation: CASSRTGDGNQPQHF.

This sequence joins TRBV5-5 and TRBJ2-7; D is unresolved. The CDR3 is 15 amino acids. With 0 bases removed from V and 5 bases from J, the gap between germline ends came to 15 bases. The germline gives CDR1 SGHKS, CDR2 YYEKEE (reference sequence). The CDR3 nucleotides are TGTGCCAGCAGCTTGGCACCACCTAGGTCTAACGAGCAGTACTTC. Its translation is CASSLAPPRSNEQYF.

This sequence joins TRBV5-1 and TRBJ1-6; D is unresolved. V lost 0 bases and J lost 7, with 14 bases in between. CDR1 SGHRS and CDR2 YFSETQ come from the germline V gene. The CDR3 is 16 amino acids. The CDR3 DNA follows: TGCGCCAGCAGCTTGGCCGCGGGAAGGGCGAATTCACCCCTCCACTTT. Its protein product is CASSLAAGRANSPLHF. Full variable domain (remainder filled in from reference TRBV5-1 and TRBJ1-6): KAGVTQTPRYLIKTRGQQVTLSCSPISGHRSVSWYQQTPGQGLQFLFEYFSETQRNKGNFPGRFSGRQFSNSRSEMNVSTLELGDSALYLCASSLAAGRANSPLHFGNGTRLTVT.

This chain joins TRBV28 and TRBJ1-2; a possible D gene is TRBD1 (5 bases). CDR3 length equals 13 residues. Trimming cost V 3 bases and J 6 bases, with 11 bases left between them. Germline assignment: CDR1 MDHEN and CDR2 SYDVKM. Written as DNA, the CDR3 is TGTGCCAGCAGTTTGGGGGGGAAGGATGGCTACACCTTC. It codes for CASSLGGKDGYTF.

This chain links TRBV7-2 with TRBJ1-2, with 9 bases identical to TRBD1. Per germline, CDR1 SGHTA and CDR2 FQGNSA. The CDR3 is 15 amino acids. J gave up 4 bases and V 5 bases, and 8 bases lay outside the gene matches. The CDR3, as DNA: TGTGCCAGCAGCCCACGACGGACAGGGGCCTATGGCTACACCTTC. It yields the protein CASSPRRTGAYGYTF.

This clone was found a few times. This chain uses TRBV30 with TRBJ1-1; no clear D gene. Trimming stripped 4 bases from V and 8 bases from J, with 11 bases between. CDR3 length: 11 residues. CDR1 GTSNPN and CDR2 SVGIG come from the germline V gene (reference sequence). CDR3 region: CAWTQTLEAFF. For the CDR3, the DNA is TGTGCCTGGACTCAGACTTTGGAAGCTTTCTTT.

The chain recombines TRBV7-9 with TRBJ1-3; D is undetermined. Germline loops: CDR1 SEHNR, CDR2 FQNEAQ (reference sequence). This CDR3 contains 15 residues. V was trimmed by 1 base and J by 2 bases, leaving 9 bases between them. Here the CDR3 reads CASSLVSSPGNTIYF. In DNA, the CDR3 is TGTGCCAGCAGCTTAGTTTCCAGCCCTGGAAACACCATATATTTT.

J is TRBJ2-1 and V is TRBV2, with TRBD1 matching over 8 bases. CDR1 is SNHLY and CDR2 is FYNNEI in the germline V gene. Trimming at V came to 3 bases and at J to 14 bases, leaving 9 bases not matched to a gene. The CDR3 contains 13 residues. The CDR3 spells CASSERDRSSEFF. CDR3 nucleotide sequence: TGTGCCAGCAGTGAGCGGGACAGGTCGAGCGAGTTCTTC.

V and J are TRBV20-1 and TRBJ2-3; D call uncertain. The V end was cut by 5 bases, the J end by 10 bases, with 13 bases between. Germline CDR1 and CDR2: DFQATT and SNEGSKA (reference sequence). The CDR3 covers 11 residues. DNA of the CDR3: TGCAGTGCTGCCTTAGCCGTCTCGCAGTATTTT. Amino acid sequence: CSAALAVSQYF.

V usage is TRBV7-2 and J usage is TRBJ1-2, with TRBD1 matching 7 bases. The germline V gene has CDR1 SGHTA and CDR2 FQGNSA. V lost 3 bases to trimming and J lost 4 bases; unmatched junction nucleotides: 2. This CDR3 spans 13 amino acids. DNA of the CDR3: TGTGCCAGCAGCTTCGACAGGGCCTATGGCTACACCTTC. Protein: CASSFDRAYGYTF.

The rearrangement joins TRBV28 to TRBJ2-6; tentative D call: TRBD1 (6 bases). This CDR3 spans 15 amino acids. Germline-derived CDR1 and CDR2 are MDHEN and SYDVKM. V lost 6 bases to trimming and J lost 4 bases, with 13 bases between them. In DNA form, the CDR3 reads TGTGCCAGCAGCCTTCCGGGGACAGGGGCCAACGTCCTGACTTTC. This gives the protein CASSLPGTGANVLTF.

The chain couples TRBV30 to TRBJ2-1; 8 nucleotides line up with TRBD2. Germline V gives CDR1 GTSNPN, CDR2 SVGIG (reference sequence). The CDR3 has 17 amino acids. The V and J ends lost 1 base and 1 base, in that order; junction bases with no gene match: 9. The CDR3 region is CAWSGGGRKRSYNEQFF. The DNA of the CDR3 is TGTGCCTGGAGTGGGGGCGGGAGGAAACGATCCTACAATGAGCAGTTCTTC.

The rearrangement joins TRBV30 to TRBJ1-4; 7 bases fit TRBD1. Germline-derived CDR1 and CDR2 are GTSNPN and SVGIG (reference sequence). This CDR3 is built from 14 residues. Trimming cost V 6 bases and J 4 bases; bases outside gene matches: 8. Here the CDR3 DNA reads TGTGCCTGTACTAAGGGGGCAGTTAATGAAAAACTGTTTTTT. It yields the protein CACTKGAVNEKLFF.

The V gene is TRBV19, the J gene TRBJ2-1, with D unclear. V shed 1 base and J shed 8 bases, with 12 bases lying between them. The CDR3 sequence is 14 residues long. CDR1 and CDR2 (germline): LNHDA, SQIVND (reference sequence). The chain's CDR3 is CASSIGNFRDEQFF. In DNA form, the CDR3 reads TGTGCCAGTAGTATAGGAAACTTTCGCGATGAGCAGTTCTTC.

The chain has TRBV5-1 and TRBJ1-6, with D unclear. Germline V gene data show CDR1 as SGHRS and CDR2 as YFSETQ. Trimming removed 0 bases at V and 5 bases at J, with 6 bases between. The CDR3 consists of 14 residues. Here the CDR3 DNA reads TGCGCCAGCAGCTTGGCGGGTCATAATTCACCCCTCCACTTT. It is translated as CASSLAGHNSPLHF.

The chain carries TRBV5-1 and TRBJ2-3; D not resolved. Deletions cut 0 bases from V and 4 bases from J, with 15 bases between. The CDR3 spans 16 residues. CDR1 is SGHRS and CDR2 is YFSETQ in the germline V gene. CDR3 sequence reads: CASSLGGANPSDTQYF. In nucleotides, the CDR3 is TGCGCCAGCAGCTTGGGTGGTGCCAATCCCTCAGATACGCAGTATTTT.

This chain connects TRBV5-1 to TRBJ2-1; D is perhaps TRBD1 (6 bases). The CDR3 runs to 14 residues. The germline V gene encodes CDR1 SGHRS and CDR2 YFSETQ. Between the trimmed V and J ends, which lost 3 bases and 5 bases, there was a span of 12 bases. CDR3 protein: CASSSLRDNNEQFF. CDR3 DNA: TGCGCCAGCAGCTCCCTCCGGGACAACAATGAGCAGTTCTTC.

V usage is TRBV10-3 and J usage is TRBJ2-7; 8 bases agree with TRBD1. V lost 3 bases and J lost 6; bases outside the gene matches: 4. CDR3 size: 13 residues. Germline CDR1 and CDR2: ENHRY and SYGVKD. CDR3 sequence (DNA): TGTGCCATCAGTGACCGGACAGGGTTCGAGCAGTACTTC. As protein: CAISDRTGFEQYF.

This chain joins TRBV29-1 and TRBJ2-5, with D unresolved. The germline V and J ends were trimmed by 6 bases and 2 bases, with 10 bases remaining between them. CDR3 length: 12 amino acids. CDR1 is SQVTM and CDR2 is ANQGSEA in the germline V gene. The DNA for the CDR3 is TGCAGCGTAAACGAGGCACAAGAGACCCAGTACTTC. Encoded protein: CSVNEAQETQYF.

There are a few counts of this clone. The rearrangement uses TRBV7-9 and TRBJ2-1, with D perhaps TRBD1 (5 bases). This CDR3 region has 13 residues. Germline-derived CDR1 and CDR2 are SEHNR and FQNEAQ (reference sequence). Trimming shortened V by 5 bases and J by 5 bases, and 10 bases separated the two germline ends. CDR3 DNA sequence: TGTGCCAGCAGCCCGACAGTCCACAATGAGCAGTTCTTC. Translated: CASSPTVHNEQFF.

The chain has TRBV11-2 and TRBJ2-1; D gene ambiguous. The germline V gene has CDR1 SGHAT and CDR2 FQNNGV. The CDR3 sequence is 16 residues long. Trimming removed 5 bases from V and 2 bases from J, with 16 bases in between. DNA for the CDR3: TGTGCCAGCAGCCCCCCCGCCCAGAGGCCCTACAATGAGCAGTTCTTC. It encodes CASSPPAQRPYNEQFF. The full variable domain, rest sourced from reference TRBV11-2 and TRBJ2-1, is EAGVAQSPRYKIIEKRQSVAFWCNPISGHATLYWYQQILGQGPKLLIQFQNNGVVDDSQLPKDRFSAERLKGVDSTLKIQPAKLEDSAVYLCASSPPAQRPYNEQFFGPGTRLTVL.